The rows below give T cell receptor beta chains drawn from one sample of a study of blood T cell repertoires in COVID-19. The assay was immunoSEQ multiplex PCR, and TCRdb's table has in-frame clones only and misses some. The sample shows around 240,000 clones, approximately 83% of them seen only once. Material: PBMCs or T cells enriched from blood (not recorded which). These receptors were taken from a woman aged 50 to 60 who had recovered from COVID-19. Both conserved end residues are part of each CDR3. Only some rows state a clone size, as once, few, many or a class for expanded clones.

CDR3 protein	clone size	V gene	J gene
CSASNTGLTEAFF	-	TRBV20-1	TRBJ1-1
CASSLGTGWGYGYTF	-	TRBV5-1	TRBJ1-2
CASSYLDSSYEQYF	once	TRBV6-5	TRBJ2-7
CASSIKGTGRNNEQFF	-	TRBV19	TRBJ2-1
CASSVSGRGDNEQYF	-	TRBV9	TRBJ2-7
CASSFLAQMTGSWEKLFF	-	TRBV5-1	TRBJ1-4
CASRQGSGELFF	-	TRBV12-3/TRBV12-4	TRBJ2-2
CASSLAGALYGYTF	-	TRBV5-6	TRBJ1-2
CASSEHDTGGRHF	-	TRBV2	TRBJ1-5
CASRPGLAGVREQFF	-	TRBV28	TRBJ2-1
CASSLEDFYGSEQYF	-	TRBV5-1	TRBJ2-7
CASSPSGRGDEQYF	-	TRBV6-5	TRBJ2-7
CASSQDTGGVYGYTF	few	TRBV3-1/TRBV3-2	TRBJ1-2
CASSFSGSSTDTQYF	-	TRBV5-1	TRBJ2-3
CATSDSTSGYTGELFF	-	TRBV24-1	TRBJ2-2
CASSVRGGTSGSYEQYF	-	TRBV11-2	TRBJ2-7
CASSLAGLRNEQFF	-	TRBV5-1	TRBJ2-1
CASSYSWGGESYEQYF	-	TRBV6-5	TRBJ2-7
CASPWGQGKEKLFF	-	TRBV21-1	TRBJ1-4
CASSPDRYTEAFF	-	TRBV28	TRBJ1-1
CASSLLPASTSGAYNEQFF	-	TRBV28	TRBJ2-1
CASSVGGGYNEQFF	-	TRBV10-2	TRBJ2-1
CASSLWYRGESLNGYTF	-	TRBV27	TRBJ1-2
CASKNPRLDIGQYF	-	TRBV11-2	TRBJ2-7
CASSLASGTYEQYF	-	TRBV7-8	TRBJ2-7
CASSLGTGLYEQYF	-	TRBV5-1	TRBJ2-7
CASSPLRGRETDTQYF	-	TRBV18	TRBJ2-3
CASSLDLASGSWEQFF	-	TRBV11-2	TRBJ2-1
CASSGSGSWVDYTF	-	TRBV6-6	TRBJ1-2
CAISPGLAMSSYEQYF	-	TRBV10-3	TRBJ2-7